Following are 5 T cell receptor beta chains from one sample sequenced in a study of blood T cell repertoires in COVID-19. The assay was immunoSEQ multiplex PCR, and TCRdb's table has in-frame clones only and misses some. The sample includes 70,000 to 95,000 clones, 75% to 85% of them seen just once. The sample consisted of peripheral blood. All receptors come from a woman between 45 and 65 years old with acute or convalescent COVID-19.

The chain employs TRBV19 and TRBJ2-5; D is ambiguous. V lost 5 bases, J lost 7 bases, and 8 bases lay in between. Germline V gives CDR1 LNHDA, CDR2 SQIVND (reference sequence). There are 11 residues in the CDR3. The chain's CDR3 is CASSFMLTQYF. CDR3 DNA sequence: TGTGCCAGTAGTTTTATGTTGACCCAGTACTTC.

J is TRBJ2-7 and V is TRBV29-1, with TRBD2 as a possible D gene (5 bases). The germline gives CDR1 SQVTM, CDR2 ANQGSEA. The CDR3 is made up of 14 amino acids. V was shortened by 4 bases and J by 0 bases, with 13 bases between the two germline ends. CDR3 amino acids: CSVAKTGVSYEQYF. CDR3 coding DNA: TGCAGCGTTGCGAAAACCGGGGTCTCCTACGAGCAGTACTTC.

The chain employs TRBV21-1 and TRBJ2-5; the D call of TRBD2 is as the table states it, not checked on the DNA. TRBV21-1 is reported as a pseudogene. The CDR3 is 15 residues long. The chain's CDR3 is CASSKLVGVTETQYF. CDR3 nucleotides: TGTGCCAGCAGCAAACTGGTCGGGGTTACGGAGACCCAGTACTTC.

The V call is TRBV9, the J call TRBJ1-3; D unclear. Trimming removed 0 bases from V and 2 bases from J, with 15 bases in between. Germline assignment: CDR1 SGDLS and CDR2 YYNGEE. The CDR3 spans 17 residues. CDR3 DNA sequence: TGTGCCAGCAGCGTAGCCCCCCTCGCGGCTGCTGGAAACACCATATATTTT. It is translated as CASSVAPLAAAGNTIYF. The whole variable domain, filled in from reference TRBV9 and TRBJ1-3, reads DSGVTQTPKHLITATGQRVTLRCSPRSGDLSVYWYQQSLDQGLQFLIQYYNGEERAKGNILERFSAQQFPDLHSELNLSSLELGDSALYFCASSVAPLAAAGNTIYFGEGSWLTVV.

The chain uses TRBV5-6 and TRBJ1-4; 8 bases are shared with TRBD1. The V segment lost 2 bases and the J segment 3 bases; nucleotides outside the gene matches: 3. CDR3 size: 15 residues. The germline gives CDR1 SGHDT, CDR2 YYEEEE. Here the CDR3 DNA reads TGTGCCAGCAGCTTAGGGACAGGTTCTAATGAAAAACTGTTTTTT. It translates to CASSLGTGSNEKLFF.